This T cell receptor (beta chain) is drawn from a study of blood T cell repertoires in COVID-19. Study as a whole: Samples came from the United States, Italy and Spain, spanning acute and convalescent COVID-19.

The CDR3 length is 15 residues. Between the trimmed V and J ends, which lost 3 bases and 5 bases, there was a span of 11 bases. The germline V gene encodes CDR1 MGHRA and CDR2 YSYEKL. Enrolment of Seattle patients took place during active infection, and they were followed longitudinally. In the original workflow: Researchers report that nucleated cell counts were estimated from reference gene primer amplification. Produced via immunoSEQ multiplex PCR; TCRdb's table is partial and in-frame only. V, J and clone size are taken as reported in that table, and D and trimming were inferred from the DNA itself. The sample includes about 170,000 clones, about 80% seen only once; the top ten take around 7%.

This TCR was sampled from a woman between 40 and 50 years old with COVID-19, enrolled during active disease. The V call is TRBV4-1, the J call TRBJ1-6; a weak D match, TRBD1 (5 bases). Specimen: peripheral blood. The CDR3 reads CASSQKDSDNSPLHF. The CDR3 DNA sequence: TGCGCCAGCAGCCAGAAAGACAGTGATAATTCACCCCTCCACTTT.